Listed here are 13 T cell receptor beta chains from one sample, sequenced in a study of cytomegalovirus exposure and HLA in healthy donors. PCR was performed using 60 Vbeta and 13 Jbeta primers. Measured with immunoSEQ multiplex PCR; TCRdb has only the in-frame clones, and not every one. The repertoire holds approximately 88,000 clones, with around 77% as singletons. The specimen was PBMCs. The receptors come from a man aged 50-60 years in good health and CMV-seropositive.

As concerns this clone: The DNA is omitted, as the CDR3 cannot be located on it reliably, and the CDR3 follows TCRdb's listing. The chain recombines TRBV12-1 with TRBJ1-1; the table calls TRBD1, which could not be checked here. TRBV12-1 is classified as a pseudogene. The CDR3 length equals 16 residues, ends included. CDR3 protein: CASSFGTGNMNTEAFF.

This clone has just a few counts. The rearrangement links TRBV30 to TRBJ1-4, with 7 bases lining up with TRBD1. The CDR3 loop spans 14 amino acids. Losses at the gene ends were 0 bases for V and 7 bases for J; bases not matched to a gene: 5. Germline CDR1 reads GTSNPN; CDR2 reads SVGIG (reference sequence). The chain's CDR3 is CAWSVRGGSEKLFF. The DNA of the CDR3 is TGTGCCTGGAGTGTACGAGGGGGCAGTGAAAAACTGTTTTTT.

The chain joins TRBV13 to TRBJ1-2; tentatively, D is TRBD1 (5 bases). Germline CDR1 and CDR2: PRHDT and FYEKMQ (reference sequence). V dropped 1 base and J dropped 1 base, with 7 bases sitting between them. The CDR3 sequence is 14 residues long. Written as DNA, the CDR3 is TGTGCCAGCAGCTTAGTCCAGGGTAACTATGGCTACACCTTC. Translation: CASSLVQGNYGYTF.

The chain is built from TRBV4-1 and TRBJ2-1; 8 bases match TRBD2. This CDR3 has 17 residues. With 0 bases clipped from V and 9 bases from J, the junction kept 13 bases outside the gene matches. Germline CDR1 and CDR2: MGHRA and YSYEKL. The CDR3 protein is CASSQDWRTGGRGEQFF. CDR3 coding DNA: TGCGCCAGCAGCCAAGATTGGAGGACGGGGGGGCGTGGTGAGCAGTTCTTC.

On this clone itself: Germline and junction disagree at one end, which may indicate a read error. The V and J genes are TRBV29-1 and TRBJ1-2; 7 bases agree with TRBD1. Germline lookup yields CDR1 SQVTM and CDR2 ANQGSEA. The CDR3 contains 16 residues. The CDR3 sequence is CSVEGDRALAGYGYPF. The CDR3 DNA sequence: TGCAGCGTTGAAGGGGACAGAGCCTTAGCAGGCTATGGCTACCCCTTC.

This chain uses TRBV2 with TRBJ2-1; 9 bases agree with TRBD1. CDR1 and CDR2 from the germline V gene are SNHLY and FYNNEI. This CDR3 region has 14 residues. Germline trimming cut 8 bases from V and 3 bases from J; bases unmatched to any gene: 5. CDR3 amino acids: CASGPGQGYNEQFF. As DNA, the CDR3 is TGTGCCAGCGGGCCGGGACAGGGCTACAATGAGCAGTTCTTC.

This clone was seen more than once but under ten times. The genes are TRBV10-3 and TRBJ1-3, with no clear D. The CDR3 totals 16 residues. Germline values: CDR1 ENHRY, CDR2 SYGVKD. Between the trimmed V and J ends, which lost 4 bases and 0 bases, there was a span of 13 bases. CDR3 nucleotide sequence: TGTGCCATCAGTGTGCGATGGGCCAGCTCTGGAAACACCATATATTTT. It specifies CAISVRWASSGNTIYF.

The CDR3 sequence is CASSLPRGTIYF. The CDR3 DNA follows: TGTGCCAGTAGCCTTCCCCGGGGCACCATATATTTT. The V call is TRBV19, the J call TRBJ1-3; D not certain. V dropped 6 bases and J dropped 9 bases, with 12 bases sitting between them. The CDR3 runs to 12 residues. Per germline, CDR1 LNHDA and CDR2 SQIVND (reference sequence).

This clone has only one observation. The rearrangement links TRBV19 to TRBJ1-2; no reliable D call. Germline V CDR1 and CDR2: LNHDA, SQIVND (reference sequence). With 4 bases removed from V and 2 bases from J, the gap between germline ends came to 14 bases. This CDR3 has 15 residues. This CDR3 is CASSRKTPPNYGYTF. DNA for the CDR3: TGTGCCAGTAGTAGGAAGACACCGCCCAACTATGGCTACACCTTC.

As DNA, the CDR3 is TGTGCCAGCGGAAAACAGGGGAGGTCCGACGAGCAGTACTTC. Translation gives CASGKQGRSDEQYF. The chain employs TRBV2 and TRBJ2-7; tentatively, D is TRBD1 (7 bases). The CDR3 runs 14 residues. Trimming cost V 8 bases and J 5 bases, with 19 bases left between them. From germline, CDR1 is SNHLY and CDR2 FYNNEI.

The CDR3, as DNA: TGTGCCAGCAGCCAAGGGGGCAATTTGGATACGCAGTATTTT. Its protein product is CASSQGGNLDTQYF. The rearrangement joins TRBV14 to TRBJ2-3; D is perhaps TRBD1 (5 bases). From germline, CDR1 is SGHDN and CDR2 FVKESK. The CDR3 sequence is 14 residues long. Trimming cost V 1 base and J 6 bases, with 11 bases left between them.

This clone was recorded once. V gene TRBV2 combines with J gene TRBJ1-1; D is perhaps TRBD1 (6 bases). V was clipped by 7 bases and J by 4 bases, with 13 bases between them. In germline, CDR1 is SNHLY, CDR2 FYNNEI. This CDR3 region has 13 residues. The CDR3, as DNA: TGTGCCAGCAAGATGGGGGCGGGCACTGAAGCTTTCTTT. Protein sequence: CASKMGAGTEAFF. Full variable domain (outside the CDR3, taken from reference TRBV2 and TRBJ1-1): EPEVTQTPSHQVTQMGQEVILRCVPISNHLYFYWYRQILGQKVEFLVSFYNNEISEKSEIFDDQFSVERPDGSNFTLKIRSTKLEDSAMYFCASKMGAGTEAFFGQGTRLTVV.

This rearrangement joins TRBV13 to TRBJ2-3, with D maybe TRBD1 (5 bases). Trimming took 3 bases from V and 2 from J, leaving 12 bases between them. The CDR3 has 15 amino acids. The germline gives CDR1 PRHDT, CDR2 FYEKMQ (reference sequence). The DNA of the CDR3 is TGTGCCAGCAGCTTGAGGCAGGGATACACAGATACGCAGTATTTT. The encoded protein is CASSLRQGYTDTQYF.